This record concerns one T cell receptor (beta chain) sequence. This CDR3 contains 13 residues. Looked up from germline, CDR1 is SQVTM and CDR2 is ANQGSEA. V shed 2 bases and J 10 bases; nucleotides not matched to a gene: 5. These data originate in a study of shared clonotypes between healthy human individuals. Clones were read by immunoSEQ multiplex PCR, and TCRdb kept only the in-frame ones, dropping some. The table shows around 720,000 clones, with around 73% occurring only once. The material sequenced was memory CD4+ T cells sorted from blood. As to subset: CD45RA-negative fraction. This rearrangement joins TRBV29-1 to TRBJ2-1; TRBD2 matches at 10 bases. This sequence originates from a young woman in good health. The chain's CDR3 is CSVESSGGIEQFF. For the CDR3, the DNA is TGCAGCGTTGAATCTAGCGGGGGCATAGAGCAGTTCTTC.